This T cell receptor beta chain originates from a study of T cell responses to AZD1222 COVID-19 vaccine. Regarding the study as a whole: Nearly half of unique spike-specific TCRs reportedly avoided B.1.351 and B.1.1.7 mutated regions.

On this clone itself: As yet, its antigen is unknown.

The method was immunoSEQ multiplex PCR; TCRdb's version includes in-frame clones alone and lacks a portion of them. Of approximately 110,000 clones in the sample, about 85% were seen once. The CDR3 spans 15 residues. Trimming removed 6 bases at V and 0 bases at J, with 14 bases between. Per germline, CDR1 MDHEN and CDR2 SYDVKM. The input for sequencing was peripheral blood, taken 28 days after the second AZD1222 dose. The clonotype comes from an adult who received the AZD1222 COVID-19 vaccine. The chain joins TRBV28 to TRBJ1-2; D perhaps matches TRBD1 (5 bases). CDR3 DNA sequence: TGTGCCAGCAGCACCCGGGGGGGGGCTAACTATGGCTACACCTTC. Protein: CASSTRGGANYGYTF.